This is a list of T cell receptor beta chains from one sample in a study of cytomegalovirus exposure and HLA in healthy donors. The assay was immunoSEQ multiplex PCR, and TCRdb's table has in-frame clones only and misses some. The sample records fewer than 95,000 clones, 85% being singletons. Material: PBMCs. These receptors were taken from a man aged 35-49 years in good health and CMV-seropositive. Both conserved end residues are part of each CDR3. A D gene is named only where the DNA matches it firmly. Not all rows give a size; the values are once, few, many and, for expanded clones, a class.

CASSTTRVRSGANVLTF | TGTGCCAGCAGCACGACTAGAGTGCGCTCTGGGGCCAACGTCCTGACTTTC | TRBJ2-6 | TRBV5-4 | NA | NA
CASIRQMNTEAFF | TGTGCCAGCATCCGACAGATGAACACTGAAGCTTTCTTT | TRBJ1-1 | TRBV2 | NA | NA
CASSERTGYNSPLHF | TGTGCCAGCAGTGAAAGAACAGGGTATAATTCACCCCTCCACTTT | TRBJ1-6 | TRBV6-1 | NA | NA
CASSVGSGGSRTDTQYF | TGTGCCAGCAGCGTAGGGTCTGGTGGGAGTAGGACAGATACGCAGTATTTT | TRBJ2-3 | TRBV9 | NA | NA
CASSALAGGGTGELFF | TGTGCCAGCAGCGCGCTAGCGGGAGGCGGGACCGGGGAGCTGTTTTTT | TRBJ2-2 | TRBV9 | NA | TRBD2
CASSEGQVENIQYF | TGTGCCAGCAGCGAGGGACAGGTCGAGAACATTCAGTACTTC | TRBJ2-4 | TRBV7-6 | NA | TRBD1
CAGRDRVYSNQPQHF | TGTGCCGGCCGGGACAGAGTATATAGCAATCAGCCCCAGCATTTT | TRBJ1-5 | TRBV6-1 | NA | TRBD1
CASRPAGVQYNEQFF | TGTGCCAGCAGACCAGCGGGAGTCCAATACAATGAGCAGTTCTTC | TRBJ2-1 | TRBV6-5 | NA | TRBD2
CASSLLQPGPNTEAFF | TGTGCCAGCAGCTTATTACAGCCTGGCCCGAACACTGAAGCTTTCTTT | TRBJ1-1 | TRBV5-6 | once | NA
CASSTFELGETQYF | TGTGCCAGCAGCACCTTTGAGCTTGGAGAGACCCAGTACTTC | TRBJ2-5 | TRBV6-6 | few | NA
CASSHISGSSYNEQFF | TGTGCCAGCAGCCACATCAGCGGTAGCTCCTACAATGAGCAGTTCTTC | TRBJ2-1 | TRBV5-5 | NA | NA
CASSYRVNTEAFF | TGTGCCAGCAGTTACCGGGTGAACACTGAAGCTTTCTTT | TRBJ1-1 | TRBV6-5 | NA | NA
CASSPLGTGADSPLHF | TGTGCCAGCTCACCCCTTGGGACAGGGGCGGATTCACCCCTCCACTTT | TRBJ1-6 | TRBV18 | NA | TRBD1
CAIVIQGHHVKSYEQYF | TGTGCCATTGTTATTCAGGGTCACCACGTGAAGTCCTACGAGCAGTACTTC | TRBJ2-7 | TRBV19 | NA | NA
CASSPDRAYEQYF | TGTGCCAGCTCTCCCGACAGGGCTTACGAGCAGTACTTC | TRBJ2-7 | TRBV19 | NA | TRBD1
CASSQDLLAGVPDTQYF | TGCGCCAGCAGCCAAGATTTGCTAGCGGGAGTCCCAGATACGCAGTATTTT | TRBJ2-3 | TRBV4-1 | NA | TRBD2
CATSRDSRGSYTF | TGTGCCACCAGCAGAGATTCTCGGGGGTCCTACACCTTC | TRBJ1-2 | TRBV15 | NA | NA
CASSVRTRDEQFF | TGTGCCAGTAGTGTACGGACTAGGGATGAGCAGTTCTTC | TRBJ2-1 | TRBV19 | NA | TRBD2
CASSLEGGIGYTF | TGTGCCAGCAGTTTGGAAGGAGGTATTGGCTACACCTTC | TRBJ1-2 | TRBV6-6 | NA | NA
CASSFAGVNEQYF | TGTGCCAGCAGCTTCGCAGGGGTGAACGAGCAGTACTTC | TRBJ2-7 | TRBV7-2 | NA | NA
CASSRVPGDSEAFF | TGTGCCAGCAGCCGGGTCCCAGGAGACAGTGAAGCTTTCTTT | TRBJ1-1 | TRBV5-4 | few | NA
CASGLVRLGQEYNEQFF | TGTGCTAGTGGTTTGGTAAGGTTGGGACAGGAGTACAATGAGCAGTTCTTC | TRBJ2-1 | TRBV12-5 | NA | TRBD1
CASSPNYEQYF | TGTGCCAGCAGTCCCAATTACGAGCAGTACTTC | TRBJ2-7 | TRBV2 | NA | NA
CASKVGGAGTEAFF | TGTGCCAGCAAGGTGGGAGGGGCTGGCACTGAAGCTTTCTTT | TRBJ1-1 | TRBV2 | NA | NA
CASKTGADISNSPLHF | TGTGCCAGTAAGACAGGTGCCGATATATCTAATTCACCCCTCCACTTT | TRBJ1-6 | TRBV19 | NA | NA
CASSHPKGGAYNEQFF | TGTGCCAGCAGCCATCCCAAGGGCGGGGCCTACAATGAGCAGTTCTTC | TRBJ2-1 | TRBV14 | NA | NA
CASRNRGTYSNQPQHF | TGTGCCAGTAGAAACAGGGGAACCTATAGCAATCAGCCCCAGCATTTT | TRBJ1-5 | TRBV19 | NA | TRBD1
CASSTLAGATDTQYF | TGTGCCAGCAGCACTTTAGCGGGAGCCACAGATACGCAGTATTTT | TRBJ2-3 | TRBV9 | once | TRBD2
CAISQGLAGTDTQYF | TGTGCCATCAGCCAGGGACTAGCGGGCACAGATACGCAGTATTTT | TRBJ2-3 | TRBV10-3 | few | TRBD2
CASSLEDRGIGQYF | TGTGCCAGCAGCTTGGAGGACCGGGGAATTGGGCAGTACTTC | TRBJ2-7 | TRBV5-5 | NA | NA
CASSVDGGAAVSGTSTDTQYF | TGTGCCAGCAGCGTAGATGGGGGGGCAGCCGTAAGCGGGACTAGCACAGATACGCAGTATTTT | TRBJ2-3 | TRBV9 | NA | NA
CAWRSHRVSSNQPQHF | TGTGCCTGGAGGTCCCACAGGGTCTCTAGCAATCAGCCCCAGCATTTT | TRBJ1-5 | TRBV30 | NA | NA
CASSLAGTYYNEQFF | TGTGCCAGCAGCTTAGCGGGGACATACTACAATGAGCAGTTCTTC | TRBJ2-1 | TRBV7-9 | once | NA
CASSHVGGGDTEAFF | TGTGCCAGCAGTCACGTTGGGGGGGGCGACACTGAAGCTTTCTTT | TRBJ1-1 | TRBV7-8 | NA | NA
CASSPTGVNEKLFF | TGTGCCAGCAGCCCGACGGGGGTGAATGAAAAACTGTTTTTT | TRBJ1-4 | TRBV11-2 | NA | NA
CASSESWASGGANTQYF | TGTGCCAGCAGTGAAAGCTGGGCTAGCGGGGGGGCGAATACGCAGTATTTT | TRBJ2-3 | TRBV6-1 | NA | TRBD2
CASSLADHDEQFF | TGTGCCAGCAGCTTGGCCGATCACGATGAGCAGTTCTTC | TRBJ2-1 | TRBV7-3 | NA | NA
CASGSLNTGELFF | TGTGCCAGCGGGAGTTTGAACACCGGGGAGCTGTTTTTT | TRBJ2-2 | TRBV5-6 | few | NA
CSVMGQGFNQPQHF | TGCAGCGTTATGGGACAGGGGTTCAATCAGCCCCAGCATTTT | TRBJ1-5 | TRBV29-1 | NA | TRBD1
CASSPRGGVYNEQFF | TGTGCCAGCTCACCTAGGGGGGGGGTCTACAATGAGCAGTTCTTC | TRBJ2-1 | TRBV18 | NA | NA
CASSAEGGTDTQYF | TGTGCCAGTAGTGCTGAGGGGGGCACAGATACGCAGTATTTT | TRBJ2-3 | TRBV19 | NA | NA
CASSSPSGRGYEQYF | TGTGCCAGCAGCTCTCCTAGCGGGAGGGGTTACGAGCAGTACTTC | TRBJ2-7 | TRBV13 | NA | TRBD2
CASRDRENQPQHF | TGTGCCAGCAGGGACAGGGAAAATCAGCCCCAGCATTTT | TRBJ1-5 | TRBV6-5 | NA | TRBD1
CASRTGLGEKLFF | TGTGCCAGCAGAACAGGGCTGGGGGAAAAACTGTTTTTT | TRBJ1-4 | TRBV6-5 | NA | NA
CASRRLAGAYEQYF | TGTGCCAGCAGGAGACTAGCGGGGGCCTACGAGCAGTACTTC | TRBJ2-7 | TRBV2 | NA | TRBD2
CASSPGLAGGGGNEQFF | TGTGCCAGCAGCCCGGGACTAGCGGGGGGGGGCGGCAATGAGCAGTTCTTC | TRBJ2-1 | TRBV7-8 | NA | TRBD2
CASAGERGRLFF | TGTGCCAGCGCAGGGGAGAGAGGGAGGCTGTTTTTT | TRBJ2-2 | TRBV2 | few | NA